These 25 T cell receptor beta chains share one sample of origin, sequenced in a study of blood T cells in healthy people across ages. Together with a sample-barcoded 5' primer, a J-beta primer mix was included in a second PCR lasting about 7 to 11 cycles. Each CDR3 protein gets one entry after TCRdb re-called the 5' RACE reads with MiXCR. Here the sample spans more than 1.4 million distinct CDR3 sequences, roughly 45% being singletons. The sequencing input was blood. The receptors here all came from a young woman in good health.

CDR3 sequence: CSAFVRGRQAPNYGYTF. The CDR3 nucleotides read TGCAGTGCCTTCGTGAGAGGACGGCAAGCTCCTAACTATGGCTACACCTTC. The chain is built from TRBV20-1 and TRBJ1-2; D call uncertain. Germline V gene lookup returns CDR1 DFQATT and CDR2 SNEGSKA (reference sequence). The CDR3 loop spans 17 amino acids. The V gene lost 6 bases and the J gene lost 0 bases, with 23 bases spanning the gap.

The V and J genes are TRBV20-1 and TRBJ2-1; 7 bases map to TRBD2. Trimming took 7 bases from V and 9 from J; bases not matched to a gene: 9. Germline lookup yields CDR1 DFQATT and CDR2 SNEGSKA (reference sequence). This CDR3 comprises 12 residues. The CDR3: CSGSAGLGEQFF. In DNA form, the CDR3 reads TGCAGTGGGTCAGCGGGGTTGGGTGAGCAGTTCTTC.

The chain links TRBV20-1 to TRBJ1-6; maybe TRBD1 (5 bases). CDR3 length: 15 residues. Deletions cut 1 base from V and 7 bases from J, with 14 bases between. Germline assignment: CDR1 DFQATT and CDR2 SNEGSKA (reference sequence). The CDR3 sequence is CSARARDVANSPLHF. In DNA form, the CDR3 reads TGCAGTGCTAGAGCCAGGGATGTTGCCAATTCACCCCTCCACTTT.

With regard to this clonotype: The junction differs from germline at one of its ends, possibly a read error. V usage is TRBV29-1 and J usage is TRBJ1-2, with D hard to call. CDR3 length: 15 amino acids. CDR1 and CDR2 from the germline V gene are SQVTM and ANQGSEA. DNA for the CDR3: TGCAGCGTCGAAGAATTTGCAGTGGGTAACTATGGCTACACCTTC. Its translation: CSVEEFAVGNYGYTF.

The V and J genes are TRBV30 and TRBJ2-5; D is unresolved. Germline CDR1 reads GTSNPN; CDR2 reads SVGIG (reference sequence). V shed 0 bases and J shed 5 bases, with 13 bases lying between them. The CDR3 consists of 14 residues. The CDR3 spells CAWSVHLAGETQYF. DNA of the CDR3: TGTGCCTGGAGTGTACATCTTGCCGGGGAGACCCAGTACTTC.

This clonotype occurred a few times. The chain recombines TRBV20-1 with TRBJ1-1; a weak D match, TRBD1 (5 bases). The length of the CDR3 is 16 residues. The germline V gene encodes CDR1 DFQATT and CDR2 SNEGSKA (reference sequence). Trimming stripped 0 bases from V and 4 bases from J, with 18 bases between. The CDR3 loop is CSARDQIAGISTEAFF. CDR3 sequence (DNA): TGCAGTGCTAGAGATCAAATAGCAGGGATAAGCACTGAAGCTTTCTTT.

There are a few counts of this clonotype. V and J are TRBV20-1 and TRBJ2-5; D might be TRBD1 (6 bases). In germline, CDR1 is DFQATT, CDR2 SNEGSKA (reference sequence). CDR3 length: 12 amino acids. V gave up 3 bases and J gave up 9 bases, with 14 bases separating them. The CDR3 loop reads CSASSGQGSQYF. In nucleotides, the CDR3 is TGCAGTGCTAGTTCGGGACAAGGGTCCCAGTACTTC.

V is TRBV20-1 and J is TRBJ1-5; D is undetermined. V was shortened by 3 bases and J by 3 bases, with 21 bases between the two germline ends. Germline V lookup: CDR1 DFQATT, CDR2 SNEGSKA (reference sequence). CDR3 length equals 17 residues. The CDR3 here is CSARSTSGGFLNQPQHF. Here the CDR3 DNA reads TGCAGTGCTAGGTCCACCTCCGGAGGGTTTCTCAATCAGCCCCAGCATTTT.

The chain recombines TRBV3-1 with TRBJ2-1; tentatively, D is TRBD1 (7 bases). Germline lookup yields CDR1 LGHDT and CDR2 YNNKEL (reference sequence). This CDR3 has 16 amino acids. Between the trimmed V and J ends, which lost 4 bases and 1 base, there was a span of 14 bases. In nucleotides, the CDR3 is TGTGCCAGCAGCCGCGGGGACAGCCCTTCCTACAATGAGCAGTTCTTC. This gives the protein CASSRGDSPSYNEQFF.

The chain carries TRBV5-1 and TRBJ2-1; D tentatively fits TRBD1 or TRBD2 (5 bases each). Germline V lookup: CDR1 SGHRS, CDR2 YFSETQ. Between the trimmed V and J ends, which lost 0 bases and 4 bases, there was a span of 17 bases. The CDR3 runs to 17 residues. The CDR3: CASSLDQLGTLYNEQFF. For the CDR3, the DNA is TGCGCCAGCAGCTTGGACCAGCTGGGGACCCTATACAATGAGCAGTTCTTC.

The V and J genes are TRBV7-9 and TRBJ1-1; 8 bases agree with TRBD1. Germline values: CDR1 SEHNR, CDR2 FQNEAQ (reference sequence). CDR3 length: 15 amino acids. J was trimmed by 3 bases and V by 5 bases; bases with no gene match: 8. This chain's CDR3 is CASSATDRGDTEAFF. The CDR3, as DNA: TGTGCCAGCAGCGCCACCGACAGGGGAGACACTGAAGCTTTCTTT. Looking up the rest from reference TRBV7-9 and TRBJ1-1 gives the full variable domain: DTGVSQNPRHKITKRGQNVTFRCDPISEHNRLYWYRQTLGQGPEFLTYFQNEAQLEKSRLLSDRFSAERPKGSFSTLEIQRTEQGDSAMYLCASSATDRGDTEAFFGQGTRLTVV.

The chain joins TRBV11-2 to TRBJ2-5, with TRBD2 matching 7 bases. The ends lost 5 bases at V and 0 bases at J; junction bases unmatched: 24. This CDR3 is built from 21 residues. Germline CDR1 is SGHAT and CDR2 is FQNNGV. The chain's CDR3 is CASSLPPGGLETSKYQETQYF. The DNA for the CDR3 is TGTGCCAGCAGCCTACCACCGGGAGGTTTGGAGACTAGCAAATACCAAGAGACCCAGTACTTC.

The chain combines TRBV3-1 with TRBJ2-2; D is tentatively TRBD1 or TRBD2 (5 bases each). The V gene's germline CDR1 is LGHDT and CDR2 YNNKEL (reference sequence). This CDR3 has 17 residues. V shed 3 bases and J shed 1 base, with 15 bases lying between them. In DNA, the CDR3 is TGTGCCAGCAGCCACCGGCCTGGGGGAAAGAACACCGGGGAGCTGTTTTTT. As protein: CASSHRPGGKNTGELFF.

The table lists this clonotype with a few counts. The V and J genes are TRBV12-3 or TRBV12-4 and TRBJ1-6, with 8 nucleotides matching TRBD1. Trimming at V came to 5 bases and at J to 7 bases, leaving 7 bases not matched to a gene. The CDR3 spans 15 residues. CDR3 sequence reads: CASSTGQGTNSPLHF. In DNA, the CDR3 is TGTGCCAGCAGTACTGGACAGGGAACAAATTCACCCCTCCACTTT.

This clonotype was detected only once. The rearrangement links TRBV9 to TRBJ1-1; maybe TRBD1 (6 bases). The germline V and J ends were trimmed by 3 bases and 3 bases, with 9 bases remaining between them. Germline CDR1 and CDR2: SGDLS and YYNGEE. The CDR3 sequence is 13 residues long. The CDR3 spells CASSAYRDTEAFF. DNA of the CDR3: TGTGCCAGCAGCGCCTACAGGGACACTGAAGCTTTCTTT.

This clonotype was counted between two and nine times. V and J are TRBV6-1 and TRBJ1-6; 8 bases line up with TRBD1. The V and J ends lost 7 bases and 8 bases, in that order; junction bases with no gene match: 7. CDR1 and CDR2 from the germline V gene are MNHNS and SASEGT. This CDR3 is built from 14 residues. DNA for the CDR3: TGTGCCAGCATGGCAGGGACAGGCTATTCACCCCTCCACTTT. This translates into CASMAGTGYSPLHF.

The chain joins TRBV7-3 to TRBJ1-4, with no clear D. CDR3 length: 15 amino acids. Germline CDR1 and CDR2: SGHTA and FQGTGA. Trimming stripped 3 bases from V and 0 bases from J, with 8 bases between. The CDR3 nucleotides are TGTGCCAGCAGCTTTTCCGGGACAACTAATGAAAAACTGTTTTTT. Its translation is CASSFSGTTNEKLFF. Looking up the rest from reference TRBV7-3 and TRBJ1-4 gives the full variable domain: GAGVSQTPSNKVTEKGKYVELRCDPISGHTALYWYRQSLGQGPEFLIYFQGTGAADDSGLPNDRFFAVRPEGSVSTLKIQRTERGDSAVYLCASSFSGTTNEKLFFGSGTQLSVL.

CDR3 in amino acids: CAVFSGDLFSGANVLTF. The CDR3 coding sequence is TGTGCCGTTTTTTCGGGAGATCTTTTCTCTGGGGCCAACGTCCTGACTTTC. This chain links TRBV10-3 with TRBJ2-6, with a weak D call TRBD2 (6 bases). With 11 bases removed from V and 0 bases from J, the gap between germline ends came to 20 bases. The CDR3 has 17 residues. The germline V gene encodes CDR1 ENHRY and CDR2 SYGVKD.

This clonotype was seen more than once but under ten times. The rearrangement links TRBV6-1 to TRBJ2-3; 7 bases align to TRBD2. The CDR3 is 15 amino acids. In germline, CDR1 is MNHNS, CDR2 SASEGT. V lost 3 bases, J lost 2 bases, and 5 bases stayed unmatched. In nucleotides, the CDR3 is TGTGCCAGCAGTGAGCAGCGGGGTAACACAGATACGCAGTATTTT. This sequence encodes CASSEQRGNTDTQYF.

CDR3 bases: TGTGCCATCAGTGAGTCCACAGGGGGCGCAGGCGGGGAGCTGTTTTTT. Protein: CAISESTGGAGGELFF. V usage is TRBV10-3 and J usage is TRBJ2-2; TRBD1 aligns across 9 bases. The germline CDR1 and CDR2 sequences are ENHRY and SYGVKD. This CDR3 spans 16 amino acids. The ends lost 0 bases at V and 7 bases at J; junction bases unmatched: 6.

The chain links TRBV3-1 to TRBJ2-5; the D is unclear. The CDR3 totals 13 residues. Per the germline V gene, CDR1 is LGHDT and CDR2 is YNNKEL (reference sequence). The germline V and J ends were trimmed by 1 base and 4 bases, with 7 bases remaining between them. Written as DNA, the CDR3 is TGTGCCAGCAGCCAAGTACAGCGAGAGACCCAGTACTTC. It is translated as CASSQVQRETQYF.

This sequence joins TRBV12-3 or TRBV12-4 and TRBJ1-3; TRBD1 matches at 10 bases. The CDR3 has 16 residues. V shed 5 bases and J 6 bases; nucleotides not matched to a gene: 10. The CDR3 spells CASSRTGTGAVNTIYF. The CDR3 DNA follows: TGTGCCAGCAGTCGAACCGGGACAGGGGCTGTAAACACCATATATTTT.

CDR3 nucleotide sequence: TGTGCCAGCAGGTTCTGGGGCGTGGAGGAGCAGTACTTC. Residues: CASRFWGVEEQYF. The chain joins TRBV5-6 to TRBJ2-4; D could derive from TRBD1 or TRBD2 (5 bases each). Germline CDR1 and CDR2: SGHDT and YYEEEE. V was clipped by 5 bases and J by 13 bases, with 19 bases between them. This CDR3 spans 13 amino acids.

This clonotype was observed a handful of times. The J gene is TRBJ1-2, the V gene TRBV21-1; the table's D call, TRBD1, has no DNA check behind it. TRBV21-1 is noted as a pseudogene. The CDR3 consists of 12 residues. CDR3 region: CASSKSGSGYTF. As DNA, the CDR3 is TGTGCCAGCAGCAAGTCAGGGAGTGGCTACACCTTC.

The chain carries TRBV6-5 and TRBJ2-1; TRBD2 aligns across 8 bases. The germline CDR1 and CDR2 sequences are MNHEY and SVGAGI. V lost 4 bases to trimming and J lost 9 bases; unmatched junction nucleotides: 14. The CDR3 is 16 residues long. As DNA, the CDR3 is TGTGCCAGCAGTTCCAGACTAGCGAACAGGGCAGCTGAGCAGTTCTTC. Translating gives CASSSRLANRAAEQFF.